A single sample gave rise to the 12 T cell receptor beta chains below, sequenced in a study of T-cell reconstitution after alpha-beta-depleted transplantation in children. During its preparation, the TCRbeta library received unique molecular identifiers. MiXCR was run by TCRdb on the PCR reads, yielding one entry per CDR3 protein. There are over 400,000 distinct CDR3 sequences in the sample; around two fifths occur only once, and 27% lies in the top ten. Sequencing used PBMCs, obtained before TCRalphabeta/CD19-depleted stem cell transplant. The receptor set was obtained from a girl aged 2 to 10 with aplastic anemia, due to receive a stem cell transplant.

The sample holds many counts of this clonotype. This chain uses TRBV4-1 with TRBJ2-1; weak D call: TRBD1 (6 bases). Germline CDR1 and CDR2: MGHRA and YSYEKL. The CDR3 is 17 amino acids. V was shortened by 1 base and J by 5 bases, with 18 bases between the two germline ends. The CDR3 region has the DNA TGCGCCAGCAGCCAAGGAGGGGGTTACGAATACGACAATGAGCAGTTCTTC. Its translation: CASSQGGGYEYDNEQFF.

This clonotype came up many times. The V and J genes are TRBV3-1 and TRBJ1-5; tentatively, D is TRBD1 (5 bases). The CDR3 sequence is 14 residues long. Germline assignment: CDR1 LGHDT and CDR2 YNNKEL (reference sequence). With 5 bases removed from V and 6 bases from J, the gap between germline ends came to 14 bases. CDR3 protein: CASSEGPGGQPQHF. The CDR3 nucleotides read TGTGCCAGCAGCGAGGGCCCTGGGGGTCAGCCCCAGCATTTT.

To note about this clonotype: The CDR3 carries no conserved terminal phenylalanine or tryptophan, so it likely arises from a read error. The rearrangement links TRBV7-9 to TRBJ2-7; D is perhaps TRBD2 (6 bases). V was shortened by 6 bases and J by 4 bases, with 16 bases between the two germline ends. The CDR3 is 14 residues long. Germline CDR1 reads SEHNR; CDR2 reads FQNEAQ (reference sequence). CDR3 protein: CASSWSRRAYEQYS. CDR3 DNA: TGTGCCAGCAGTTGGAGCCGGAGGGCGTACGAGCAGTACTCC.

The genes are TRBV28 and TRBJ2-4, with D possibly matching TRBD2 (5 bases). From germline, CDR1 is MDHEN and CDR2 SYDVKM. V was clipped by 2 bases and J by 15 bases, with 23 bases between them. The CDR3 extends over 15 amino acids. CDR3 coding DNA: TGTGCCAGCAGTTTAACGGGATCACCCAACAGAGCAATGTACTTC. This sequence encodes CASSLTGSPNRAMYF.

The chain joins TRBV9 to TRBJ2-3; 10 bases fit TRBD2. Germline CDR1 reads SGDLS; CDR2 reads YYNGEE. With 3 bases clipped from V and 8 bases from J, the junction kept 6 bases outside the gene matches. The CDR3 spans 14 residues. The CDR3 DNA is TGTGCCAGCAGCGCCAGGACTAGCGGAGGTACGCAGTATTTT. It specifies CASSARTSGGTQYF.

This clonotype has a count of ten or more. V usage is TRBV7-9 and J usage is TRBJ2-4; D remains ambiguous. CDR1 is SEHNR, CDR2 FQNEAQ, per germline (reference sequence). Deletions cut 2 bases from V and 1 base from J, with 9 bases between. The CDR3 runs to 15 residues. CDR3 DNA: TGTGCCAGCAGCTTATCAGAGGCCGCCAAAAACATTCAGTACTTC. The encoded protein is CASSLSEAAKNIQYF.

J is TRBJ1-1 and V is TRBV6-1; tentative D call: TRBD1 (6 bases). The CDR3 runs 13 residues. Trimming removed 7 bases from V and 0 bases from J, with 9 bases in between. Germline lookup yields CDR1 MNHNS and CDR2 SASEGT. CDR3 amino acids: CASKDSMNTEAFF. The CDR3 DNA reads TGTGCCAGCAAGGACAGCATGAACACTGAAGCTTTCTTT.

The gene calls are TRBV15 and TRBJ1-2; possible D gene TRBD1, 5 bases. CDR3 size: 13 residues. Germline V gene lookup returns CDR1 LNHNV and CDR2 YYDKDF (reference sequence). V shed 5 bases and J shed 7 bases, with 14 bases lying between them. The CDR3 nucleotides are TGTGCCACCAGCCAGACAGCCTACCTTGGCTACACCTTC. The encoded protein is CATSQTAYLGYTF.

The V call is TRBV6-2 or TRBV6-3, the J call TRBJ2-5; D may be TRBD2 (5 bases). The CDR3 covers 14 residues. Germline CDR1 MNHEY, CDR2 SVGEGT. Trimming left V 5 bases short and J 5 bases short, with 15 bases between. CDR3 DNA: TGTGCCAGCAGTCGCCCCCCGAGGAGGGAGACCCAGTACTTC. As protein: CASSRPPRRETQYF.

This chain connects TRBV11-1 to TRBJ2-5; 12 bases line up with TRBD2. Looked up from germline, CDR1 is SGHAT and CDR2 is FQDESV (reference sequence). CDR3 length equals 21 residues. The V gene end was trimmed by 4 bases and the J gene end by 1 base; junction bases not matched to a gene: 19. The CDR3 bases are TGTGCCAGCAGCTCCGAGGGGGGGCAGGTACTAGCGGGAGGCCTCCAAGAGACCCAGTACTTC. This sequence encodes CASSSEGGQVLAGGLQETQYF.

This clonotype was counted ten times or more. The chain couples TRBV9 to TRBJ2-7; D possibly matches TRBD1 or TRBD2 (5 bases each). V lost 2 bases to trimming and J lost 2 bases, with 14 bases between them. The germline V gene has CDR1 SGDLS and CDR2 YYNGEE. CDR3 size: 15 residues. CDR3: CASSVGVQNTYEQYF. The CDR3 coding sequence is TGTGCCAGCAGCGTGGGGGTCCAAAACACCTACGAGCAGTACTTC.

The J gene is TRBJ2-7, the V gene TRBV7-9; D is tentatively TRBD1 or TRBD2 (5 bases each). The germline CDR1 and CDR2 sequences are SEHNR and FQNEAQ (reference sequence). Trimming removed 3 bases from V and 7 bases from J, with 13 bases in between. The CDR3 covers 13 residues. The CDR3 region is CASSFSQGGEQYF. The DNA of the CDR3 is TGTGCCAGCAGCTTCAGCCAGGGCGGGGAGCAGTACTTC.